A single sample is the source of the 6 T cell receptor beta chains below, sequenced in a study of cytomegalovirus exposure and HLA in healthy donors (dated by TCRdb to 2015 to 2018). The library relied on the immunoSEQ multiplex PCR assay. For the multiplex PCR, a mixture combining 60 forward primers for TCR Vbeta segments and 13 reverse primers for TCR Jbeta segments was used. Sourced from immuneACCESS, this table was stored by TCRdb with only in-frame sequences that have V and J called. A share of the clones is absent; for the studies checked, an unresolved V gene accounts for under half, and the remainder has no known explanation. The sample has some 120,000 clones on record, 77% of them singletons. The top ten clonotypes cover about 3.7% of the sample. The material sequenced was PBMCs. All receptors come from a human donor in good health.

V usage is TRBV28 and J usage is TRBJ1-2; D not resolved. Germline loops: CDR1 MDHEN, CDR2 SYDVKM. The CDR3 sequence is 14 residues long. V was shortened by 7 bases and J by 7 bases, with 19 bases between the two germline ends. CDR3 DNA sequence: TGTGCCAGCACCCGTCCCCAGGAACTGCTTGGCTACACCTTC. Protein product: CASTRPQELLGYTF.

This chain connects TRBV29-1 to TRBJ2-1; TRBD2 aligns across 12 bases. The CDR3 spans 14 residues. Germline trimming cut 5 bases from V and 6 bases from J; bases unmatched to any gene: 5. The germline V gene has CDR1 SQVTM and CDR2 ANQGSEA. The CDR3 reads CSVRTSGKSNEQFF. In nucleotides, the CDR3 is TGCAGCGTTAGGACTAGCGGGAAATCCAATGAGCAGTTCTTC.

The chain is built from TRBV6-5 and TRBJ2-2, with TRBD1 matching 8 bases. The CDR3 covers 15 residues. Trimming at V came to 7 bases and at J to 7 bases, leaving 11 bases not matched to a gene. Per germline, CDR1 MNHEY and CDR2 SVGAGI. The CDR3 region has the DNA TGTGCCAGCACCCTCTCGGCTACAGGGGGCGGGGAGCTGTTTTTT. Protein sequence: CASTLSATGGGELFF.

The chain combines TRBV5-1 with TRBJ1-2; 7 nucleotides line up with TRBD1. This CDR3 is 16 amino acids long. The germline gives CDR1 SGHRS, CDR2 YFSETQ. J lost 0 bases, V lost 4 bases, and 9 bases had no gene match. CDR3 region: CASSQGQANPNYGYTF. CDR3 coding DNA: TGCGCCAGCAGCCAAGGACAGGCGAACCCTAACTATGGCTACACCTTC.

The CDR3 DNA sequence: TGTGCCAGCAGCGCCGGGACGCGGGGTGAGACCCAGTACTTC. It is translated as CASSAGTRGETQYF. The chain couples TRBV11-2 to TRBJ2-5; perhaps TRBD2 as D (6 bases). V was pared by 5 bases and J by 5 bases, with 15 bases between. From germline, CDR1 is SGHAT and CDR2 FQNNGV. CDR3 length: 14 residues.

The chain has TRBV7-9 and TRBJ2-1; 8 positions agree with TRBD2. The CDR3 length is 12 residues. The V and J ends lost 5 bases and 9 bases, in that order; junction bases with no gene match: 3. Germline-derived CDR1 and CDR2 are SEHNR and FQNEAQ (reference sequence). This CDR3 is CASSPGGGEQFF. DNA of the CDR3: TGTGCCAGCAGCCCCGGGGGGGGTGAGCAGTTCTTC.